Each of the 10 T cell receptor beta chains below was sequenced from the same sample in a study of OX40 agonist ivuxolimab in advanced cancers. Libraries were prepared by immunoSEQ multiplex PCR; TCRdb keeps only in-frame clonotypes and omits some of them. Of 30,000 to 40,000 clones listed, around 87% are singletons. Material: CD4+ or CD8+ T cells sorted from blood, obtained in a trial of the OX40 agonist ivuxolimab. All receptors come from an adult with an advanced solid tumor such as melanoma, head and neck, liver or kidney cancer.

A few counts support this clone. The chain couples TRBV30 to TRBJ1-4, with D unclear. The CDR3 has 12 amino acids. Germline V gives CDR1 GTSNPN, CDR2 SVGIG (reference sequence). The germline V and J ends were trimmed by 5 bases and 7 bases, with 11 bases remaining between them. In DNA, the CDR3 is TGTGCCTGGCAGCCGTATGTTGAAAAACTGTTTTTT. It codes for CAWQPYVEKLFF.

The CDR3 bases are TGCAGCGCCGGAGAAGGTTGGAACAATGAGCAGTTCTTC. As protein: CSAGEGWNNEQFF. V is TRBV29-1 and J is TRBJ2-1; no firm D call. The CDR3 sequence is 13 residues long. The V end was cut by 7 bases, the J end by 5 bases, with 15 bases between. Germline V gives CDR1 SQVTM, CDR2 ANQGSEA.

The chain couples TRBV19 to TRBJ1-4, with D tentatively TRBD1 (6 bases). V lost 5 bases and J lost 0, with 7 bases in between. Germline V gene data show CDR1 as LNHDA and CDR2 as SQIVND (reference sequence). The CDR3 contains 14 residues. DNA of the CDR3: TGTGCCAGTAGTGGGGGCCCAACTAATGAAAAACTGTTTTTT. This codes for CASSGGPTNEKLFF.

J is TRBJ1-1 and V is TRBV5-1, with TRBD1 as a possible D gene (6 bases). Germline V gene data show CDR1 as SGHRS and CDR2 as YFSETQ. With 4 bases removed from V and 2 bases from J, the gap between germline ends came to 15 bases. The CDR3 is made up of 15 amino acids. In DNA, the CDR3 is TGCGCCAGCAGCCCAAGCCGGGGACACAACACTGAAGCTTTCTTT. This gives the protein CASSPSRGHNTEAFF.

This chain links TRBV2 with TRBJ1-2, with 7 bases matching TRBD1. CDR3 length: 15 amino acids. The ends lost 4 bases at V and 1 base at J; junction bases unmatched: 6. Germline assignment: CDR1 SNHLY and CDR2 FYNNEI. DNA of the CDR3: TGTGCCAGCAGTGTGGGGACAGCTATTAACTATGGCTACACCTTC. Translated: CASSVGTAINYGYTF.

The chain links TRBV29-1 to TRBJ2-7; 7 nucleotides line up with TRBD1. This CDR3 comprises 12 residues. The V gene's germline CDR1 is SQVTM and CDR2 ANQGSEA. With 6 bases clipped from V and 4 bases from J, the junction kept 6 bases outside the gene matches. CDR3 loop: CSVTGLGYEQYF. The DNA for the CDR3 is TGCAGCGTGACAGGGTTGGGATACGAGCAGTACTTC.

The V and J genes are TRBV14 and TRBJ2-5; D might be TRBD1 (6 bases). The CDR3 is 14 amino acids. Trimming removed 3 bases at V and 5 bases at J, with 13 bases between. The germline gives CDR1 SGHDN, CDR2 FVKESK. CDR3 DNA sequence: TGTGCCAGCAGCCAGGGGGCGAGGTCGGAGACCCAGTACTTC. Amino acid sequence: CASSQGARSETQYF.

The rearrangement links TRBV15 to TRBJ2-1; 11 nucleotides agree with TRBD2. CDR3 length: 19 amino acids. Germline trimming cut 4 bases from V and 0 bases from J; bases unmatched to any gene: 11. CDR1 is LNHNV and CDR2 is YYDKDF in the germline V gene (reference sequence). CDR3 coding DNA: TGTGCCACCAGCATCCGGAGGGCTAGCGGGAGGCCCTCCTACAATGAGCAGTTCTTC. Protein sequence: CATSIRRASGRPSYNEQFF.

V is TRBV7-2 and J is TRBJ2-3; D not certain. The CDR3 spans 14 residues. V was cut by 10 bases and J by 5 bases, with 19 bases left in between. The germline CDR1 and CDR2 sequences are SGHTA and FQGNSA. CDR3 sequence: CATTQAPWGDTQYF. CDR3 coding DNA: TGTGCCACCACTCAAGCCCCCTGGGGAGATACGCAGTATTTT. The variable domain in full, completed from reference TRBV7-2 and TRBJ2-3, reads GAGVSQSPSNKVTEKGKDVELRCDPISGHTALYWYRQSLGQGLEFLIYFQGNSAPDKSGLPSDRFSAERTGGSVSTLTIQRTQQEDSAVYLCATTQAPWGDTQYFGPGTRLTVL.

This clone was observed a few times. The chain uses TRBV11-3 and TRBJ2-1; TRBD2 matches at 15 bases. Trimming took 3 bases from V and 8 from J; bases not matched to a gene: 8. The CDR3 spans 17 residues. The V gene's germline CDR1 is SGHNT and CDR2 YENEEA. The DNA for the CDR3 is TGTGCCAGCAGCTTGGGACTAGCGGGAGGAGGGTTGGATGAGCAGTTCTTC. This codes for CASSLGLAGGGLDEQFF.